This T cell receptor beta chain was observed in a study of blood T cells in healthy people across ages (dated by TCRdb to between 2015 and 2017). Describing the broader study: In model experiments, roughly one uniquely barcoded TCR beta cDNA molecule per two T cells was captured by template switching. Age-related changes in TCR beta repertoire diversity were measured in the study by deep sequencing normalized with unique cDNA molecular identifiers. The donors were split into four age groups: young (average 16 years), middle-aged (about 40), aged (approximately 59) and long-lived (roughly 77). Donors of different ages were randomly distributed across sequencing lanes to avoid experimental bias. For two donors (one aged 18 to 29 and one aged 80 or older), the study analyzed two additional independent replicas of 1 million unique cDNA reads from the same blood draw.

There are 17 amino acids in the CDR3, from cysteine to phenylalanine inclusive. The CDR3 DNA has 51 bases and is translated from base 1. Per the germline V gene, SGHRS is the CDR1 and YFSETQ is the CDR2. Ends trimmed: V by 2 bases, J by 6 bases; bases unmatched to a gene: 11. Systemically healthy Caucasian individuals from Russia, approximately 39 in total and aged about 6 to 100 years, were included as donors. Approximately 9 milliliters of peripheral blood were collected from each donor into EDTA-treated Vacutainer tubes. Ficoll-Paque density-gradient centrifugation was used to isolate PBMCs, with at least 7 million obtained per sample. Total RNA, at least 6 micrograms per sample, was extracted from PBMCs with Trizol reagent. For every donor, flow cytometry on a PBMC aliquot measured the percentage of naive CD45RAhigh/CD27high T cells. Study-wide conclusions, independent of this receptor: Conclusive comparison of naive and antigen-experienced compartments was prevented by the profiling of bulk unsorted PBMCs. The percentage of naive T cells measured by flow cytometry correlated strongly with observed TCR beta diversity. Total diversity estimates from one million sequenced T cells were considered lower bounds and underestimates. As age increased, observed TCR beta diversity per million T cells dropped in a roughly linear way, and a significant reduction was already evident by age approximately 40. Because the CMV infection status of the donors was unknown, age-related changes in expanded clonotypes may potentially have been confounded. Compared with the aged group, the long-lived group had more naive CD4+ T cells, fewer expanded clones and increased TCR diversity, suggesting age selection.

The receptor library was made with 5' RACE. A second PCR of roughly 6 to 11 cycles was run with a J-beta primer mix and a sample-barcoded 5' primer. A unique molecular identifier was introduced onto each TCR beta cDNA molecule by a template-switch 5' adaptor carrying 12 random nucleotides. Each sample yielded at least 3 million CDR3-containing paired-end reads. The Mint cDNA synthesis kit, primed by a TRBC-specific oligonucleotide, was used to synthesize first-strand cDNA from all RNA. After uracil-DNA glycosylase treatment, a first 18-cycle PCR used universal primers M1SS and BC2_uni_R on all cDNA. In the paper's pipeline: Normalization of each sample was performed by random selection of 1 million high-quality reads, each carrying a distinct molecular identifier. Instead of being binned into consensus sequences, reads that shared molecular identifiers were thrown out. MiTCR, run with a Q25 quality threshold and the strictest error-elimination algorithm, handled CDR3 identification, clonotype clustering and error correction. A nonparametric unseen species model with Euler transformation was used to estimate a lower bound on total TCR beta diversity. The public reads were reanalyzed by TCRdb: fastp trimming at Q25, MiXCR alignment, in-frame beta chains only. Rows with one shared CDR3 protein collapse into an entry with the most common genes and DNA. The V and J calls shown here were made by TCRdb, not taken from the authors' results. Within this sample are some 1,800,000 distinct CDR3 sequences, with about two fifths of them counted one time only. The top ten clonotypes cover 23% of the sample.

On this clonotype: It has no known antigen specificity. No much larger clone is present one base from it, and per-base qualities are unavailable.

The TCR originated in a human donor in good health. The chain links TRBV5-1 with TRBJ2-3; 11 nucleotides in the junction match TRBD2. Sequences were obtained from blood. The nucleotide sequence is given as TGCGCCAGCAGCTTCCGACTAGCGGGGTTTCTCGGGGATACGCAGTATTTT. Translated, this gives CASSFRLAGFLGDTQYF.